This is a list of T cell receptor beta chains from one sample in a study of blood T cells in healthy people across ages. TCRdb fed the 5' RACE reads into MiXCR, producing one record per CDR3 protein. The sample yields around 1,000,000 distinct CDR3 sequences, under 30% seen once. This sample also appeared in a second study, on T cells of mothers and their children.

Material for sequencing was blood. These TCRs come from a girl aged 2 to 9 in good health. The CDR3 runs from the conserved cysteine through the conserved F or W. The D gene is left open where the match is weak. Clone size is shown for a subset of rows, as once, few, many or a class of expanded clone.

clone size	V gene	D gene	J gene	CDR3 protein	CDR3 DNA
.	TRBV6-5	.	TRBJ2-1	CASSYSLDGYNEQFF	TGTGCCAGCAGTTACTCGCTGGACGGATACAATGAGCAGTTCTTC
.	TRBV20-1	.	TRBJ2-7	CSATLLGGYEQYF	TGCAGTGCTACTTTATTGGGTGGCTACGAGCAGTACTTC
.	TRBV10-3	.	TRBJ2-7	CAITGEAGHEQYF	TGTGCCATCACCGGGGAGGCAGGCCACGAGCAGTACTTC
few	TRBV6-5	.	TRBJ1-2	CASRAKGGNYGYTF	TGTGCCAGCAGGGCGAAAGGGGGAAACTATGGCTACACCTTC
few	TRBV6-2/TRBV6-3	.	TRBJ2-7	CATRRTGNEQYF	TGTGCCACCCGACGAACAGGGAACGAGCAGTACTTC
.	TRBV27	.	TRBJ1-5	CASRSRDLNQPQHF	TGTGCCAGCAGATCCCGGGACCTCAATCAGCCCCAGCATTTT
.	TRBV7-6	.	TRBJ2-1	CASSVTHSSWSYNEQFF	TGTGCCAGCAGCGTTACCCATAGCTCTTGGTCGTACAATGAGCAGTTCTTC
.	TRBV12-5	TRBD1	TRBJ2-1	CASQGALVNEQFF	TGTGCTAGCCAGGGGGCGCTAGTCAATGAGCAGTTCTTC
few	TRBV7-3	TRBD1	TRBJ1-2	CASSLSPGAGGNPYGYTF	TGTGCCAGCAGCTTATCCCCGGGGGCAGGGGGCAACCCCTATGGCTACACCTTC
many	TRBV7-9	.	TRBJ2-5	CASSFAPGGETQYF	TGTGCCAGCAGCTTCGCGCCCGGAGGGGAGACCCAGTACTTC
many	TRBV4-3	.	TRBJ2-1	CASSPAQGTYNEQFF	TGCGCCAGCAGCCCAGCGCAGGGGACCTACAATGAGCAGTTCTTC
.	TRBV20-1	TRBD2	TRBJ2-5	CSATETSGRSSQETQYF	TGCAGTGCCACGGAGACTAGCGGGAGGAGCAGCCAAGAGACCCAGTACTTC
few	TRBV4-2	TRBD2	TRBJ2-3	CASSQDPAGGGDTQYF	TGTGCCAGCAGCCAAGATCCGGCGGGGGGTGGAGATACGCAGTATTTT
few	TRBV29-1	.	TRBJ2-7	CSVGGPGPYEQYF	TGCAGCGTAGGTGGGCCAGGACCCTACGAGCAGTACTTC
once	TRBV7-8	.	TRBJ2-1	CASRVEGEESYNEQFF	TGTGCCAGCAGAGTTGAAGGGGAGGAATCCTACAATGAGCAGTTCTTC
few	TRBV27	TRBD1	TRBJ1-2	CASRPGQAYGYTF	TGTGCCAGCAGACCGGGACAGGCTTATGGCTACACCTTC
.	TRBV10-3	TRBD1	TRBJ2-1	CAISNPGQGADEQFF	TGTGCCATCAGTAATCCGGGACAGGGGGCTGATGAGCAGTTCTTC
few	TRBV7-3	.	TRBJ2-2	CASSSQGTSGGELFF	TGTGCCAGCAGCTCTCAAGGGACCAGCGGCGGGGAGCTGTTTTTT
.	TRBV5-6	.	TRBJ2-2	CASSLVGSGSGELFF	TGTGCCAGCAGCTTGGTCGGGAGTGGTTCCGGGGAGCTGTTTTTT
.	TRBV29-1	.	TRBJ2-3	CSGALLGLGTDTQYF	TGCAGCGGTGCTCTCCTAGGGCTGGGCACAGATACGCAGTATTTT
few	TRBV6-2/TRBV6-3	TRBD2	TRBJ2-1	CASSYSKAGGGEQFF	TGTGCCAGCAGTTACTCGAAAGCGGGAGGGGGTGAGCAGTTCTTC
few	TRBV5-4	.	TRBJ1-4	CASSLGTDGNEKLFF	TGTGCCAGCAGCTTGGGAACAGACGGTAATGAAAAACTGTTTTTT
few	TRBV7-9	.	TRBJ2-7	CASSFPQTESYEQYF	TGTGCCAGCAGCTTCCCCCAGACAGAGTCCTACGAGCAGTACTTC
.	TRBV29-1	TRBD1	TRBJ2-2	CSVRDSYTGELFF	TGCAGCGTCCGGGACAGCTACACCGGGGAGCTGTTTTTT
few	TRBV6-5	TRBD1	TRBJ2-7	CASSSDRGRPFFEQYF	TGTGCCAGCAGTTCGGACAGGGGGCGACCTTTCTTCGAGCAGTACTTC
few	TRBV5-1	.	TRBJ1-2	CASSLETGSSTF	TGCGCCAGCAGCTTGGAGACGGGCAGTTCGACCTTC
.	TRBV6-5	TRBD2	TRBJ2-7	CASGASGVLHNF	TGTGCCAGCGGGGCTAGCGGGGTCCTTCACAACTTC
.	TRBV7-2	.	TRBJ1-1	CASSFRQYTEAFF	TGTGCCAGCAGCTTTCGTCAATACACTGAAGCTTTCTTT
few	TRBV7-6	.	TRBJ2-5	CASSLEVQGTRETQYF	TGTGCCAGCAGCTTAGAGGTACAGGGGACTAGAGAGACCCAGTACTTC
many	TRBV7-3	.	TRBJ2-1	CASSLFEGNEQFF	TGTGCCAGCAGCTTATTTGAGGGAAATGAGCAGTTCTTC
few	TRBV7-2	.	TRBJ1-5	CASSLGSGNGLIQPQHF	TGTGCCAGCAGCCTAGGATCTGGGAATGGTCTGATTCAGCCCCAGCATTTT
few	TRBV29-1	.	TRBJ1-2	CSVRPMDYGYTF	TGCAGCGTTCGGCCCATGGACTATGGCTACACCTTC
.	TRBV6-1	.	TRBJ2-1	CASSERRQNNEQFF	TGTGCCAGCAGTGAAAGGAGACAGAACAATGAGCAGTTCTTC
.	TRBV11-2	TRBD1	TRBJ1-1	CASSLGPGGRGTEAFF	TGTGCCAGCAGCTTAGGTCCAGGGGGAAGAGGCACTGAAGCTTTCTTT
.	TRBV20-1	TRBD1	TRBJ1-1	CSARDVIGTAMNTEAFF	TGCAGTGCTAGAGACGTTATCGGGACAGCCATGAACACTGAAGCTTTCTTT
once	TRBV7-2	.	TRBJ2-2	CASRSGGSGELFF	TGTGCCAGCAGATCAGGGGGGTCCGGGGAGCTGTTTTTT
.	TRBV25-1	.	TRBJ1-4	CASSGSTGRIGEKLFF	TGTGCCAGCAGTGGCTCCACCGGGAGAATTGGTGAAAAACTGTTTTTT
.	TRBV28	.	TRBJ1-6	CASSSVSDALHF	TGTGCCAGCAGTTCCGTCAGTGACGCTCTCCACTTT
.	TRBV5-6	TRBD1	TRBJ2-5	CASSALTGGGGETQYF	TGTGCCAGCAGCGCCCTGACAGGGGGCGGTGGGGAGACCCAGTACTTC
.	TRBV27	.	TRBJ2-1	CASSLSVLAANEQFF	TGTGCCAGCAGTTTATCGGTTCTAGCCGCCAATGAGCAGTTCTTC
.	TRBV7-9	.	TRBJ2-3	CASSSLVEGFRDTQYF	TGTGCCAGCAGCTCACTAGTCGAGGGGTTTAGAGATACGCAGTATTTT
.	TRBV12-3/TRBV12-4	.	TRBJ1-5	CASSTVPSNQPQHF	TGTGCCAGCAGTACGGTTCCAAGCAATCAGCCCCAGCATTTT
few	TRBV27	.	TRBJ2-7	CASSFVGQFYEQYF	TGTGCCAGCAGTTTCGTAGGTCAGTTCTACGAGCAGTACTTC
.	TRBV7-7	.	TRBJ2-2	CASKDSGNTGELFF	TGTGCTAGCAAAGATAGCGGGAACACCGGGGAGCTGTTTTTT
many	TRBV20-1	TRBD2	TRBJ2-7	CSARDHVRAGGLNEQYF	TGCAGTGCTAGAGATCATGTTAGAGCGGGAGGGCTCAACGAGCAGTACTTC
.	TRBV9	.	TRBJ1-6	CASRAGQFYNSPLHF	TGTGCCAGCAGGGCTGGACAGTTCTATAATTCACCCCTCCACTTT
.	TRBV9	TRBD2	TRBJ2-7	CASSPTGLADYEQYF	TGTGCCAGCAGCCCAACGGGACTAGCGGACTACGAGCAGTACTTC
.	TRBV9	TRBD1	TRBJ2-5	CAGSALGTGYQETQYF	TGTGCCGGCAGCGCCTTGGGGACAGGGTACCAAGAGACCCAGTACTTC
few	TRBV9	TRBD2	TRBJ2-7	CASSPGLAGHYEQYF	TGTGCCAGCAGCCCTGGACTAGCGGGCCACTACGAGCAGTACTTC
.	TRBV7-6	.	TRBJ2-2	CASSSDADGELFF	TGTGCCAGCAGCTCAGATGCCGACGGGGAGCTGTTTTTT
.	TRBV2	.	TRBJ1-6	CASSALAEYNSPLHF	TGTGCCAGCAGTGCCCTCGCCGAATATAATTCACCCCTCCACTTT
few	TRBV9	.	TRBJ2-6	CASSVDWSHSGANVLTF	TGTGCCAGCAGCGTAGATTGGAGCCACTCTGGGGCCAACGTCCTGACTTTC
.	TRBV7-2	.	TRBJ1-5	CASSLTVSDQPQHF	TGTGCCAGCAGCCTGACAGTGTCCGACCAGCCCCAGCATTTT
.	TRBV29-1	.	TRBJ2-2	CSVKTNHPGREPGTGELFF	TGCAGCGTCAAGACCAATCACCCGGGTAGGGAGCCGGGCACCGGGGAGCTGTTTTTT
few	TRBV7-3	.	TRBJ1-1	CASSLIQPLNTEAFF	TGTGCCAGCAGCTTAATACAACCCCTGAACACTGAAGCTTTCTTT
few	TRBV4-3	TRBD1	TRBJ2-7	CASSPNPTGNEQYF	TGCGCCAGCAGCCCCAACCCGACAGGGAACGAGCAGTACTTC
.	TRBV20-1	TRBD2	TRBJ2-7	CSARDAETSGMYEQYF	TGCAGTGCTAGAGATGCCGAGACTAGCGGGATGTACGAGCAGTACTTC
.	TRBV12-3/TRBV12-4	.	TRBJ1-4	CASSAGGEKLFF	TGTGCCAGCAGTGCGGGGGGCGAAAAACTGTTTTTT
few	TRBV27	.	TRBJ2-1	CASSLSPGRYNEQFF	TGTGCCAGCAGTTTAAGCCCAGGGCGCTACAATGAGCAGTTCTTC